The 3 T cell receptor beta chains below come from one sample, sequenced in a study of blood T cell repertoires in COVID-19. Here immunoSEQ multiplex PCR was the method, and the copy in TCRdb shows in-frame clones only, minus some. The data contain over 35,000 clones, 91% of them seen just once; the ten biggest clones take up around a sixth. The sequencing input was peripheral blood. The receptors derive from a woman under 40 in a cohort sampled during active COVID-19.

This rearrangement joins TRBV6-5 to TRBJ2-7; TRBD1 matches 9 bases. CDR3 length: 13 amino acids. Losses at the gene ends were 7 bases for V and 3 bases for J; bases not matched to a gene: 4. CDR1 and CDR2 from the germline V gene are MNHEY and SVGAGI. The CDR3 is CASKGQGFYEQYF. The CDR3 coding sequence is TGTGCCAGCAAGGGACAGGGCTTCTACGAGCAGTACTTC.

The V and J genes are TRBV3-1 (or the pseudogene TRBV3-2) and TRBJ2-4; 10 positions agree with TRBD1. The germline V gene encodes CDR1 LGHDT and CDR2 YNNKEL (reference sequence). The J segment lost 9 bases and the V segment lost 4 bases, leaving 9 bases of the junction unmatched. This CDR3 contains 15 residues. This CDR3 is CASSRPTGGRVIQYF. The DNA for the CDR3 is TGTGCCAGCAGCCGGCCGACAGGGGGCCGAGTCATTCAGTACTTC.

The V and J genes are TRBV5-6 and TRBJ2-3, with 9 bases lining up with TRBD1. CDR3 length equals 16 residues. Germline-derived CDR1 and CDR2 are SGHDT and YYEEEE. With V trimmed by 4 bases and J by 6 bases, 12 bases remained unmatched. Written as DNA, the CDR3 is TGTGCCAGCAGCATCCTACAGGGGGCTACGGCGGATACGCAGTATTTT. Its translation: CASSILQGATADTQYF.